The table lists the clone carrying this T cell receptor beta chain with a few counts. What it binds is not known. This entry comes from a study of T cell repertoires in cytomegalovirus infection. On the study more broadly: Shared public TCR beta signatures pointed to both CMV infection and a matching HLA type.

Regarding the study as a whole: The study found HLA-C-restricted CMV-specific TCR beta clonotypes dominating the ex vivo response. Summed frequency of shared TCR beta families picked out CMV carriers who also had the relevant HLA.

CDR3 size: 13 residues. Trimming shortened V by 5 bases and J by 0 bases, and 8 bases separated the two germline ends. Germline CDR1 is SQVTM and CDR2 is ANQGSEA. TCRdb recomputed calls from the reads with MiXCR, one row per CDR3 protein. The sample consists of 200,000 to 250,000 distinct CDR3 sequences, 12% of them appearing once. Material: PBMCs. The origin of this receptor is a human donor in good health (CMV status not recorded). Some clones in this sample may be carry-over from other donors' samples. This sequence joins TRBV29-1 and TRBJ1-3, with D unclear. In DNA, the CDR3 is TGCAGCGTTTCCGAAAGCTCTGGAAACACCATATATTTT. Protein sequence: CSVSESSGNTIYF.